This TCR beta chain was documented in a study of blood T cell repertoires in COVID-19. The wider study: There were acute and convalescent COVID-19 samples, and they came from the United States, Italy and Spain.

V trimming: 5 bases; J trimming: 8 bases; junction bases outside the gene matches: 9. The CDR3 is 16 residues long. Germline CDR1 is MNHEY and CDR2 is SMNVEV (reference sequence). In the study's own analysis: Amplification of reference gene primers was used by the study to estimate nucleated cell counts. The method was immunoSEQ multiplex PCR; TCRdb's version includes in-frame clones alone and lacks a portion of them. V and J calls and clone size are those listed in that table; D and trimming were worked out from the DNA. The repertoire holds some 200,000 clones, with around 83% as singletons. The specimen sequenced was peripheral blood. This sequence was found in a middle-aged woman who had recovered from COVID-19. This chain links TRBV27 with TRBJ2-1; TRBD2 matches at 13 bases. The CDR3 sequence: CASSAQLAGGKDEQFF. The CDR3 nucleotides read TGTGCCAGCAGTGCCCAACTAGCGGGGGGGAAAGATGAGCAGTTCTTC.